The T cell receptor beta chain described here comes from a study of technical replicates of blood from a few donors. Sequencing was performed with immunoSEQ multiplex PCR; in TCRdb, only in-frame clones are kept and a portion is missing. The sample includes around 83,000 clones, about 91% of them seen just once. The source is a human donor in good health. Some clones in this sample may be carry-over from other donors' samples. Material for sequencing was T cells isolated from PBMCs.

CDR3 loop: CASSLVGSGIGEQYF. The CDR3 DNA reads as TGTGCCAGCAGTTTAGTAGGTAGCGGGATTGGCGAGCAGTACTTC. V and J are TRBV27 and TRBJ2-7, with TRBD2 matching over 8 bases. V was pared by 2 bases and J by 6 bases, with 9 bases of the junction left unmatched. Germline V gene data show CDR1 as MNHEY and CDR2 as SMNVEV (reference sequence). This CDR3 is 15 amino acids long.